This record covers a single T cell receptor (beta chain). Germline and junction disagree at one end, which may indicate a read error. In the study's own analysis: From reference gene primer amplification, estimates of nucleated cell counts were derived. TCRdb's table, derived via immunoSEQ multiplex PCR, lists solely in-frame clones and lacks some. The V and J calls and the clone size are those of that table, but D and trimming were determined from the DNA. The data hold 150,000 to 250,000 clones, with roughly 80% observed a single time. CDR3 length: 14 residues. The germline V gene encodes CDR1 MNHEY and CDR2 SVGEGT. The data stem from a study of blood T cell repertoires in COVID-19. Overall study context: PBMCs, B-cell-depleted T cells, or T cells were the source of the cDNA or gDNA that made up the material.

Sequenced material: PBMCs or T cells enriched from blood (not recorded which). This clonotype was obtained from a middle-aged man who had recovered from COVID-19. The V and J genes are TRBV6-2 or TRBV6-3 and TRBJ2-1; possibly TRBD2 for D (6 bases). CDR3 coding DNA: TGTGCCAGCACTTACGGGAGCTCCTACAATGAGCAGTTCTTC. This encodes CASTYGSSYNEQFF.